Listed below are T cell receptor beta chains from one sample, sequenced in a study of T cell changes during pregnancy in multiple sclerosis. The data were produced by immunoSEQ multiplex PCR, yet TCRdb's version contains in-frame clones alone and is incomplete. Of 75,000 to 90,000 clones listed, 85% to 95% are singletons. The input for sequencing was CD4+ T cells from peripheral blood mononuclear cells, taken before pregnancy. The receptors were sampled from a female donor with multiple sclerosis, enrolled in a pregnancy study. Both conserved end residues are part of each CDR3. The order of the fields is J gene, D gene, CDR3 length, V gene, clone size, CDR3 DNA, CDR3 protein. A D gene is named only where the DNA matches it firmly. Only some rows state a clone size, as once, few, many or a class for expanded clones.

TRBJ2-7 | - | 14 | TRBV5-6 | - | TGTGCCAGCAGCTTCAGGCCAAGCTCCTACGAGCAGTACTTC | CASSFRPSSYEQYF
TRBJ1-1 | TRBD1 | 15 | TRBV2 | - | TGTGCCAGCAGTGGGGCCAGGGGGCCGAACACTGAAGCTTTCTTT | CASSGARGPNTEAFF
TRBJ1-1 | - | 15 | TRBV19 | - | TGTGCCAGTAGTTCGGGGTTCGGGTTGAACACTGAAGCTTTCTTT | CASSSGFGLNTEAFF
TRBJ1-5 | - | 19 | TRBV28 | - | TGTGCCAGCAGTTTACCGTCTTACCGGGGGGGGGATCGCAATCAGCCCCAGCATTTT | CASSLPSYRGGDRNQPQHF
TRBJ1-1 | - | 14 | TRBV29-1 | once | TGCAGCGTTGAACAGATCTCAGATTACCCTGAAGCTTTCTTT | CSVEQISDYPEAFF
TRBJ1-1 | - | 17 | TRBV7-9 | few | TGTGCCAGTTTATACTTCACAGGGTCGCGAAGTTACACTGAAGCTTTCTTT | CASLYFTGSRSYTEAFF
TRBJ2-1 | TRBD2 | 16 | TRBV5-1 | - | TGCGCCAGCAGCTTGGTGAACCTAGCGGCCTACAATGAGCAGTTCTTC | CASSLVNLAAYNEQFF
TRBJ1-6 | - | 13 | TRBV30 | - | TGTGCCTGGAGTCGGGAGAATAATTCACCCCTCCACTTT | CAWSRENNSPLHF
TRBJ2-1 | TRBD2 | 15 | TRBV7-9 | - | TGTGCCAGCAGCCCCGCGGGGGGGATTGACAATGAGCAGTTCTTC | CASSPAGGIDNEQFF
TRBJ1-1 | - | 11 | TRBV19 | - | TGTGCCAGTAACTCACGGGGTGGAGCTTTCTTT | CASNSRGGAFF
TRBJ2-3 | TRBD2 | 16 | TRBV5-3 | - | TGTGCCAGAAGCTTGCTCGACGGGAGGCCTCCAGATACGCAGTATTTT | CARSLLDGRPPDTQYF
TRBJ1-4 | - | 13 | TRBV7-7 | - | TGTGCCAGCAGTCAGGGGTGGAGTGAAAAACTGTTTTTT | CASSQGWSEKLFF
TRBJ2-1 | - | 18 | TRBV28 | - | TGTGCCAGCAGTTCACCACTATCTCAATTACGGGTATACAATGAGCAGTTCTTC | CASSSPLSQLRVYNEQFF
TRBJ1-5 | - | 11 | TRBV30 | - | TGTGCCTGGAGTGTAGGAGGGCCCCAGCATTTT | CAWSVGGPQHF
TRBJ2-1 | TRBD2 | 17 | TRBV10-3 | - | TGTGCCATCAGTGAAGGACTAGCGGGGGCCTCCTACAATGAGCAGTTCTTC | CAISEGLAGASYNEQFF
TRBJ1-2 | - | 12 | TRBV28 | - | TGTGCCAGCAGTTTAGAGGTCTATGGCTACACCTTC | CASSLEVYGYTF
TRBJ2-1 | - | 12 | TRBV5-4 | - | TGTGCCAGCAGCCACTTATACAATGAGCAGTTCTTC | CASSHLYNEQFF
TRBJ1-1 | TRBD1 | 16 | TRBV19 | - | TGTGCCAGTAGTGCGTTACCGGGACAGGGAAGCACTGAAGCTTTCTTT | CASSALPGQGSTEAFF
TRBJ2-2 | - | 13 | TRBV18 | - | TGTGCCAGCTCACCGGTGGGAGACGGGGAGCTGTTTTTT | CASSPVGDGELFF
TRBJ1-3 | - | 13 | TRBV30 | - | TGTGCCGGCCAGGGCTCCTCTGGAAACACCATATATTTT | CAGQGSSGNTIYF
TRBJ1-2 | - | 13 | TRBV28 | - | TGTGCCAGCAGTTTTCGCGGAGGAGATGGCTACACCTTC | CASSFRGGDGYTF
TRBJ2-4 | - | 14 | TRBV4-1 | - | TGCGCCAGCAGCCAAGAGAGTCTACTAAACATTCAGTACTTC | CASSQESLLNIQYF
TRBJ2-1 | TRBD1 | 16 | TRBV18 | - | TGTGCCAGCTCACCACGGACAGGCCGAGGCGACAATGAGCAGTTCTTC | CASSPRTGRGDNEQFF
TRBJ1-1 | TRBD1 | 15 | TRBV28 | - | TGTGCCAGCAGTACCTTGGACAGGGTGGCCCCTGAAGCTTTCTTT | CASSTLDRVAPEAFF
TRBJ2-7 | - | 12 | TRBV6-8 | - | TGTGCCAGCAGGGCCCTAGCGCGCGAGCAGTACTTC | CASRALAREQYF
TRBJ1-5 | - | 16 | TRBV6-1 | - | TGTGCCAGCAGGGAACCAGGGGACCCTAGCAATCAGCCCCAGCATTTT | CASREPGDPSNQPQHF
TRBJ1-1 | - | 15 | TRBV2 | once | TGTGCCAGCGCCTGGACTGTGATGATGAACACTGAAGCTTTCTTT | CASAWTVMMNTEAFF
TRBJ1-1 | - | 14 | TRBV25-1 | - | TGTGCCAGCAGTATTGGGGAGAGGTACACTGAAGCTTTCTTT | CASSIGERYTEAFF
TRBJ2-3 | TRBD1 | 16 | TRBV19 | once | TGTGCCAGTAGTACCTTAAGGGACAGGGCCACAGATACGCAGTATTTT | CASSTLRDRATDTQYF
TRBJ2-1 | - | 18 | TRBV19 | - | TGTGCCAGTAGTATAGAGGGTACAGGGCCCCCAATCTACAATGAGCAGTTCTTC | CASSIEGTGPPIYNEQFF
TRBJ1-2 | - | 13 | TRBV14 | - | TGTGCCAGCAGCCGGACAGCTAACTATGGCTACACCTTC | CASSRTANYGYTF
TRBJ2-3 | - | 15 | TRBV2 | - | TGTGCCAGCAGTGAATGGGGCAGGGCCACAGATACGCAGTATTTT | CASSEWGRATDTQYF
TRBJ1-1 | - | 15 | TRBV5-1 | - | TGCGCCAGCAGCCCGGCCCAACCTCAGGAAGGTGAAGCTTTCTTT | CASSPAQPQEGEAFF
TRBJ1-1 | - | 13 | TRBV11-2 | - | TGTGCCAGCCTAGGCTGGGTAAACGCTGAAGCTTTCTTT | CASLGWVNAEAFF
TRBJ2-1 | - | 16 | TRBV14 | few | TGTGCCAGCAGCCAAGGTATGCTAGCGCAATACAATGAGCAGTTCTTC | CASSQGMLAQYNEQFF
TRBJ1-1 | TRBD1 | 14 | TRBV6-6 | - | TGTGCCAGCGGCGACAGGGTTTCGGACACTGAAGCTTTCTTT | CASGDRVSDTEAFF
TRBJ2-7 | - | 12 | TRBV7-9 | - | TGTGCCAGCACCACGACGGGATACGAGCAGTACTTC | CASTTTGYEQYF
TRBJ2-3 | - | 12 | TRBV28 | - | TGTGCCAGCGGGCTTAGCACAGATACGCAGTATTTT | CASGLSTDTQYF
TRBJ1-1 | - | 12 | TRBV28 | - | TGTGCCACTCTCTCGGGGAACACTGAAGCTTTCTTT | CATLSGNTEAFF
TRBJ1-3 | - | 15 | TRBV6-1 | - | TGTGCCAGCAGTAACCAGGGCGGAATGGGAAACACCATATATTTT | CASSNQGGMGNTIYF
TRBJ1-5 | - | 12 | TRBV6-5 | - | TGTGCCAGCAGTTCTCCTAATCAGCCCCAGCATTTT | CASSSPNQPQHF
TRBJ1-5 | - | 14 | TRBV19 | - | TGTGCCAGTAGCACCTGGACAGAGAATCAGCCCCAGCATTTT | CASSTWTENQPQHF
TRBJ1-4 | TRBD1 | 15 | TRBV5-1 | - | TGCGCCAGCAGTCGGACAGGGAGGGTCAATGAAAAACTGTTTTTT | CASSRTGRVNEKLFF
TRBJ2-5 | TRBD1 | 14 | TRBV18 | - | TGTGCCAGCTCACCGGGACAGGGTTTTGAGACCCAGTACTTC | CASSPGQGFETQYF
TRBJ2-1 | TRBD1 | 17 | TRBV15 | - | TGTGCCACCAGCAGCGGCAGGGGGCAAGCTTTTTACAATGAGCAGTTCTTC | CATSSGRGQAFYNEQFF
TRBJ2-1 | TRBD2 | 19 | TRBV9 | - | TGTGCCAGCAGCGTAGCGGGTAGCGGGAGGCTCAGCTCCTACAATGAGCAGTTCTTC | CASSVAGSGRLSSYNEQFF
TRBJ1-4 | TRBD1 | 17 | TRBV18 | - | TGTGCCAGCTCACCAGAATTGCTGACAGGGGCTAATGAAAAACTGTTTTTT | CASSPELLTGANEKLFF
TRBJ2-2 | - | 15 | TRBV10-2 | - | TGCGCCACCACTAGGGGGTTGACGAACACCGGGGAGCTGTTTTTT | CATTRGLTNTGELFF
TRBJ2-2 | TRBD1 | 17 | TRBV4-1 | - | TGCGCCAGCAGCCCCATGACAGGGGCCGCGAACACCGGGGAGCTGTTTTTT | CASSPMTGAANTGELFF
TRBJ2-3 | TRBD1 | 16 | TRBV15 | once | TGTGCCACCAGCAGATCCGGGACAGGGGAGTTAGATACGCAGTATTTT | CATSRSGTGELDTQYF
TRBJ1-1 | - | 13 | TRBV10-3 | - | TGTGCCATCAGTGACAGGGCCCCCACTGAAGCTTTCTTT | CAISDRAPTEAFF
TRBJ2-3 | - | 14 | TRBV6-6 | - | TGTGCCATTGCCCCTCAGGGAAGGACAGATACGCAGTATTTT | CAIAPQGRTDTQYF